These 8 T cell receptor beta chains came from one sample sequenced in a study of OX40 agonist ivuxolimab in advanced cancers. Using immunoSEQ multiplex PCR, the repertoire was profiled, and TCRdb retains in-frame clones only, with some absent. Here the sample spans tens of thousands of clones, under 95% being singletons. This sample comprised CD4+ or CD8+ T cells sorted from blood, obtained in a trial of the OX40 agonist ivuxolimab. Receptor source: an adult with an advanced solid tumor such as melanoma, head and neck, liver or kidney cancer.

The chain links TRBV5-6 to TRBJ1-6; D possibly corresponds to TRBD1 (6 bases). CDR1 is SGHDT, CDR2 YYEEEE, per germline. Between the trimmed V and J ends, which lost 5 bases and 7 bases, there was a span of 10 bases. The CDR3 extends over 13 amino acids. This chain's CDR3 is CASRSGQNSPLHF. The CDR3 DNA reads as TGTGCCAGCAGATCCGGACAGAATTCACCCCTCCACTTT.

This clone was counted once. The J gene is TRBJ2-7, the V gene TRBV7-9, with 12 bases fitting TRBD1. The CDR3 runs 15 residues. The junction had 6 bases not matched to a gene; V was cut back by 4 bases and J by 5 bases. The V gene's germline CDR1 is SEHNR and CDR2 FQNEAQ (reference sequence). The chain's CDR3 is CASSSGQGAGDEQYF. CDR3 DNA sequence: TGTGCCAGCAGCTCGGGACAGGGGGCCGGAGACGAGCAGTACTTC.

The V call is TRBV30, the J call TRBJ2-3, with 10 bases that match TRBD2. Germline V gene sequence: CDR1 GTSNPN, CDR2 SVGIG (reference sequence). The CDR3 totals 16 residues. The ends lost 1 base at V and 1 base at J; junction bases unmatched: 5. The CDR3 reads CAWSGTLAGGTDTQYF. In DNA, the CDR3 is TGTGCCTGGAGTGGAACCCTAGCGGGGGGCACAGATACGCAGTATTTT.

CDR3 region: CASSLSPGSTEAFF. The DNA for the CDR3 is TGTGCCAGCAGCTTGTCGCCAGGGAGCACTGAAGCTTTCTTT. The J gene is TRBJ1-1, the V gene TRBV5-6; possible D gene TRBD1, 5 bases. The CDR3 is 14 amino acids. Trimming removed 1 base at V and 4 bases at J, with 11 bases between. From germline, CDR1 is SGHDT and CDR2 YYEEEE.

The chain is built from TRBV4-1 and TRBJ1-2, with D perhaps TRBD1 (5 bases). The CDR3 has 14 residues. Germline loops: CDR1 MGHRA, CDR2 YSYEKL. Trimming shortened V by 5 bases and J by 7 bases, and 17 bases separated the two germline ends. The CDR3 loop reads CASSALGELGGYTF. CDR3 bases: TGCGCCAGCAGCGCCTTGGGGGAATTAGGTGGCTACACCTTC.

This chain links TRBV27 with TRBJ2-7; D is ambiguous. V was clipped by 6 bases and J by 4 bases, with 13 bases between them. This CDR3 comprises 13 residues. The germline V gene has CDR1 MNHEY and CDR2 SMNVEV (reference sequence). CDR3 in amino acids: CASSTSGRYEQYF. CDR3 nucleotide sequence: TGTGCCAGCAGCACCTCGGGTCGTTACGAGCAGTACTTC.

This clone showed up just a few times. The chain joins TRBV5-1 to TRBJ1-1; D is uncertain. V lost 0 bases and J 1 base, leaving 4 bases between the germline ends. CDR3 length: 13 residues. From germline, CDR1 is SGHRS and CDR2 YFSETQ. The CDR3 sequence is CASSLAGNTEAFF. The CDR3 DNA follows: TGCGCCAGCAGCTTGGCGGGGAACACTGAAGCTTTCTTT.

The chain has TRBV13 and TRBJ1-2; 10 nucleotides match TRBD1. The CDR3 is 15 residues long. Germline loops: CDR1 PRHDT, CDR2 FYEKMQ (reference sequence). J lost 6 bases, V lost 5 bases, and 9 bases had no gene match. CDR3 protein: CASSLGQGPFDGYTF. CDR3 bases: TGTGCCAGCAGCCTGGGACAGGGGCCATTCGATGGCTACACCTTC. The variable domain in full, completed from reference TRBV13 and TRBJ1-2, reads AAGVIQSPRHLIKEKRETATLKCYPIPRHDTVYWYQQGPGQDPQFLISFYEKMQSDKGSIPDRFSAQQFSDYHSELNMSSLELGDSALYFCASSLGQGPFDGYTFGSGTRLTVV.